This is a list of T cell receptor beta chains from one sample in a study of control samples from healthy donors and cancer patients. Profiled with immunoSEQ multiplex PCR; TCRdb holds only in-frame clones, not every one. The profile shows about 140,000 clones, roughly nine tenths of them singletons. The sequenced material came from blood. The source is a woman under 40 in good health. Both conserved end residues are part of each CDR3. D genes are given only for firm matches. Only some rows state a clone size, as once, few, many or a class for expanded clones.

j_call | v_call | d_call | cdr3_length | clone_size | cdr3_aa | cdr3_nt
TRBJ2-7 | TRBV25-1 | - | 14 | once | CASSGDGGAYEQYF | TGTGCCAGCAGTGGAGACGGGGGAGCCTACGAGCAGTACTTC
TRBJ2-7 | TRBV18 | - | 14 | - | CASSPSQGEGEQYF | TGTGCCAGCTCACCTAGCCAGGGCGAAGGAGAGCAGTACTTC
TRBJ2-3 | TRBV6-6 | - | 13 | - | CASSYGGRSEWYF | TGTGCCAGCAGTTACGGTGGCCGAAGTGAATGGTATTTT
TRBJ2-1 | TRBV7-9 | - | 17 | few | CASSDPMTGATISEQFF | TGTGCCAGCAGCGATCCCATGACGGGAGCGACAATCTCTGAGCAGTTCTTC
TRBJ1-1 | TRBV6-1 | TRBD1 | 14 | - | CASSEQTGWTEAFF | TGTGCCAGCAGTGAGCAGACAGGGTGGACTGAAGCTTTCTTT
TRBJ1-1 | TRBV3-1/TRBV3-2 | - | 14 | - | CASSQNRVGTEAFF | TGTGCCAGCAGCCAAAACAGGGTGGGGACTGAAGCTTTCTTT
TRBJ1-5 | TRBV29-1 | TRBD1 | 13 | - | CSVVTGAHQPQHF | TGCAGCGTTGTGACAGGGGCCCATCAGCCCCAGCATTTT
TRBJ2-5 | TRBV5-4 | - | 16 | - | CASSLDFGTAQETQYF | TGTGCCAGCAGCTTAGACTTCGGGACTGCACAAGAGACCCAGTACTTC
TRBJ1-2 | TRBV18 | TRBD1 | 15 | - | CASPGSHRGNYGYTF | TGTGCCAGCCCCGGCTCCCACAGGGGGAACTATGGCTACACCTTC
TRBJ1-1 | TRBV6-6 | - | 13 | once | CASRYSEDTEAFF | TGTGCCAGCAGGTACAGTGAGGACACTGAAGCTTTCTTT